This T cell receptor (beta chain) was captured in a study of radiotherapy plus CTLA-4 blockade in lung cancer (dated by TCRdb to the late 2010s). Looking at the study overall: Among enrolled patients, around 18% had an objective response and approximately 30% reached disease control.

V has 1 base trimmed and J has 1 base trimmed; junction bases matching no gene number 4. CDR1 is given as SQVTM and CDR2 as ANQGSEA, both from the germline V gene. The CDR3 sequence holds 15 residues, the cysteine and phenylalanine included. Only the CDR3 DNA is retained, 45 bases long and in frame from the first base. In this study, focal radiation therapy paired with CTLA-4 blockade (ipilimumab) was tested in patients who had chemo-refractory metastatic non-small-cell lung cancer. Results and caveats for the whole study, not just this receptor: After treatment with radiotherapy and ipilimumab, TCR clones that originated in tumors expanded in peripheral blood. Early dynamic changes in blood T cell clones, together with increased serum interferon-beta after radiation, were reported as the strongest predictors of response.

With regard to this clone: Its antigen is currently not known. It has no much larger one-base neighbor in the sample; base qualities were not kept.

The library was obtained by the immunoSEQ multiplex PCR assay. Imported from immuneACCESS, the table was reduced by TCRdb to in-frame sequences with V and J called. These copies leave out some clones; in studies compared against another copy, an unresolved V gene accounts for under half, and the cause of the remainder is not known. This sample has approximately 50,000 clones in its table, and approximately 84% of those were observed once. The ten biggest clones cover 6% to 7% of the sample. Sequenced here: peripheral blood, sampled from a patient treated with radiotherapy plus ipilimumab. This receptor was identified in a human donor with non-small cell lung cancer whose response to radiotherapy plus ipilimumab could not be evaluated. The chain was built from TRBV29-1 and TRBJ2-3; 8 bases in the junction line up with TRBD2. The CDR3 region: CSVEAVAGRTDTQYF. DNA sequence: TGCAGCGTTGAAGCGGTAGCGGGGCGCACAGATACGCAGTATTTT.